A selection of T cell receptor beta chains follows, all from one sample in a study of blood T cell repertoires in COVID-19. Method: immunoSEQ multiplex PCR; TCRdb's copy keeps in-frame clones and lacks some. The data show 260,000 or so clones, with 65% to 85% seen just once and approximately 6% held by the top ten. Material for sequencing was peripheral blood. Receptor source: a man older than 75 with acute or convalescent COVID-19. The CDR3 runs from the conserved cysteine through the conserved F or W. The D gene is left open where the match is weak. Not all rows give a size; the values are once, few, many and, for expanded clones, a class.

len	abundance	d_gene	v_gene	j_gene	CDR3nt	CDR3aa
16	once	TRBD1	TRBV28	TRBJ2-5	TGTGCCAGCAGTTTATCCCCCGGGACAGGTCAAGAGACCCAGTACTTC	CASSLSPGTGQETQYF
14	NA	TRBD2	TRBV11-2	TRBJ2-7	TGTGCCAGCAGGGGAACTAGGGGAGGGGCCGAGCAGTACTTC	CASRGTRGGAEQYF
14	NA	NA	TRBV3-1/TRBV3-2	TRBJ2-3	TGTGCCAGCAGCCAAGGGCCCCAGGGGAATACGCAGTATTTT	CASSQGPQGNTQYF
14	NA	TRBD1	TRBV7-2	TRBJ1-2	TGTGCCAGCAGCTCACAGGGGGTTCTCTATGGCTACACCTTC	CASSSQGVLYGYTF
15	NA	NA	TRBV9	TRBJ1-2	TGTGCCAGCAGCGTAGGGGTCGCGGTCACCTATGGCTACACCTTC	CASSVGVAVTYGYTF
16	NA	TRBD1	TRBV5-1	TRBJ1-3	TGCGCCAGCAGCCGTACAGGGGCCAACTCTGGAAACACCATATATTTT	CASSRTGANSGNTIYF
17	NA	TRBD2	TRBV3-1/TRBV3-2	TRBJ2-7	TGTGCCAGCAGCCAAGATATAGCGGGAGGGCTCACCTACGAGCAGTACTTC	CASSQDIAGGLTYEQYF
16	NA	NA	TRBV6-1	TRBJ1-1	TGTGCCAGCAGTGTTTTGCAGGGGCTACTGAACACTGAAGCTTTCTTT	CASSVLQGLLNTEAFF
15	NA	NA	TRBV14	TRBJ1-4	TGTGCCAGCAGCCAAGATCGCAGCAGAGGAGAAAAACTGTTTTTT	CASSQDRSRGEKLFF
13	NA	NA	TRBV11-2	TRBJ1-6	TGTGCCAGCAGCTTAGGGGAGAATTTGAGCCTCCACTTT	CASSLGENLSLHF
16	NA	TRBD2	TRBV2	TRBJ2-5	TGTGCCAGCAGAGACTCCGGGACTAGTCTTCTCCCGACCCAGTACTTC	CASRDSGTSLLPTQYF
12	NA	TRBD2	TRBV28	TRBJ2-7	TGTGCCAGCAGTTGGCGGGGGGACGAGCAGTACTTC	CASSWRGDEQYF
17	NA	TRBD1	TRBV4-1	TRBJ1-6	TGCGCCAGCAGCCGACAGGGGTCGAACTCCTATAATTCACCCCTCCACTTT	CASSRQGSNSYNSPLHF
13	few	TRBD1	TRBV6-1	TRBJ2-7	TGTGCCAGCAGTGACCGGACAGGGTACGAGCAGTACTTC	CASSDRTGYEQYF
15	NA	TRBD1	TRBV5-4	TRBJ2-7	TGTGCCAGCAGCTGGGACAGCCCAACCAGCTACGAGCAGTACTTC	CASSWDSPTSYEQYF
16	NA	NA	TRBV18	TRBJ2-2	TGTGCCAGCTCACCACTCTTAGCGACGAACACCGGGGAGCTGTTTTTT	CASSPLLATNTGELFF
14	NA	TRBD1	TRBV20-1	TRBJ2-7	TGCAGTGCTAGTGGACGGACAGGGGGAGCCGAGCAGTACTTC	CSASGRTGGAEQYF
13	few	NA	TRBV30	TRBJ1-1	TGTGCCTGGAGTGCCGGGATGAACACTGAAGCTTTCTTT	CAWSAGMNTEAFF
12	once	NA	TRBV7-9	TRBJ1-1	TGTGCCAGCAGCTTTCGCGACACTGAAGCTTTCTTT	CASSFRDTEAFF
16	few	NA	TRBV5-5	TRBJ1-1	TGTGCCAGCAGCTTGACCACGGGCTCCCAGGGGACTGAAGCTTTCTTT	CASSLTTGSQGTEAFF
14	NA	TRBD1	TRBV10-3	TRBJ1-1	TGTGCCATCACCGAGGACAGGGGGATCACTGAAGCTTTCTTT	CAITEDRGITEAFF
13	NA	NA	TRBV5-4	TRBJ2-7	TGTGCCAGCAGCCAACAGGGATCTAGCGAGCAGTACTTC	CASSQQGSSEQYF
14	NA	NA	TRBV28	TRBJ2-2	TGTGCCAGCAGACTAGGGCCGAACACCGGGGAGCTGTTTTTT	CASRLGPNTGELFF
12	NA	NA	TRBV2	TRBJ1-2	TGTGCCAGCCGCAGGGATGGCTATGGCTACACCTTC	CASRRDGYGYTF
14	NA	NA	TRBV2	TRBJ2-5	TGTGCCAGAGGGCGGCGGGGGCAACAAGAGACCCAGTACTTC	CARGRRGQQETQYF
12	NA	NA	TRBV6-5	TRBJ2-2	TGTGCCAGCAGCCGGAACACCGGGGAGCTGTTTTTT	CASSRNTGELFF
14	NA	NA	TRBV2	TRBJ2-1	TGTGCCAGCAGTGTCACAGGGTCTAAGGATGAGCAGTTCTTC	CASSVTGSKDEQFF
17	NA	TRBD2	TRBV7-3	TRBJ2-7	TGTGCCAGCAGCCTACATTCGGGAGGGGGTCGAGAATCCGAGCAGTACTTC	CASSLHSGGGRESEQYF
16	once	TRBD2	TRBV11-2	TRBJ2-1	TGTGCCAGCAGCTCAGGGACTAGCGGGAGACTCAATGAGCAGTTCTTC	CASSSGTSGRLNEQFF
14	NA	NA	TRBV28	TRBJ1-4	TGTGCCAGCAGGGACGGAGGGTCTAATGAAAAACTGTTTTTT	CASRDGGSNEKLFF
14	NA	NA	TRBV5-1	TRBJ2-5	TGCGCCAGCAGCTTGGGACTAGTCCCTGAGACCCAGTACTTC	CASSLGLVPETQYF
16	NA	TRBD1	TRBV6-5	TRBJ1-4	TGTGCCAGCAGTTACACCCCGAATGGACAGGATGGAAAACTGTTTTTT	CASSYTPNGQDGKLFF
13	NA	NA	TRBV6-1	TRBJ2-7	TGTGCCAGCAGTGAAGTTAGCTCCTACGAGCAGTACTTC	CASSEVSSYEQYF
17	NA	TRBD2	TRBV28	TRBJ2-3	TGTGCCAGCAGTTTAGGGACTAGCGTATTTCGGGTAGATACGCAGTATTTT	CASSLGTSVFRVDTQYF
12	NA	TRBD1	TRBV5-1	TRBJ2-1	TGCGCCAGCAGCTTAAGGGGGCAGGTGCAGTTCTTC	CASSLRGQVQFF
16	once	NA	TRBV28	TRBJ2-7	TGTGCCAGCAGTCCCGGAGGTAGCGGCAGATCCTACGAGCAGTACTTC	CASSPGGSGRSYEQYF
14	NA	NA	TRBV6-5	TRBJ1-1	TGTGCCAGCAGGCCCGACAGTTGGAACACTGAAGCTTTCTTT	CASRPDSWNTEAFF
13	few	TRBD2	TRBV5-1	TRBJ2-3	TGCGCCAGCAAGAGCGGGGGCACAGATACGCAGTATTTT	CASKSGGTDTQYF
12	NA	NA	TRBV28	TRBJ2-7	TGTGCCAGCAGTCGGGGATCCTACGAGCAGTACTTC	CASSRGSYEQYF
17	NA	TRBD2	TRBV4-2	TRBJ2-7	TGTGCCAGCTCCCCGGCGGTAGATACGGGAGGGTCCTACGAGCAGTACTTC	CASSPAVDTGGSYEQYF
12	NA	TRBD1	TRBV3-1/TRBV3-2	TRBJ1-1	TGTGCCAGCAGCACCCCAGGGGGAAACGCTTTCTTT	CASSTPGGNAFF
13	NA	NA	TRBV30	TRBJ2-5	TGTGCCTGGAGCCGAGGGCTCCAAGAGACCCAGTACTTC	CAWSRGLQETQYF
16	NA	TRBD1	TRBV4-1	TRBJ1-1	TGCGCCAGCAGCCAGTTGATGGACAGGGTGAACACTGAAGCTTTCTTT	CASSQLMDRVNTEAFF
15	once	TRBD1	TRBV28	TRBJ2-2	TGTGCCAGCCGGGGACAGGGCCAAGGGGCCGGGGAGCTGTTTTTT	CASRGQGQGAGELFF
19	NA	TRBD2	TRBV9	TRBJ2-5	TGTGCCAGCAGCGTAGGAGGAATTCTAGCGGGAGGGGGCCAAGAGACCCAGTACTTC	CASSVGGILAGGGQETQYF
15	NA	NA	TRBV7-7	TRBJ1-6	TGTGCCAGCAGCTTATGGGAGGGCCAGAATTCACCCCTCCACTTT	CASSLWEGQNSPLHF
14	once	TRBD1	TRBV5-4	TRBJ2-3	TGTGCCAGCAAGGCGCAGGGGGCCGGAGATACGCAGTATTTT	CASKAQGAGDTQYF
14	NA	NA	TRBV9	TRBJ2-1	TGTGCCACCTACAGCGGTAAGTGGGTGAATGAGCAGTTCTTC	CATYSGKWVNEQFF
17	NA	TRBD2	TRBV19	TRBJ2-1	TGTGCCAGTAGCGGACTAGCGGGATCCAGCTCCTACAATGAGCAGTTCTTC	CASSGLAGSSSYNEQFF
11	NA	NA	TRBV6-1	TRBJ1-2	TGTGCCAGCAGTGAAGGTGCATGGAGCCATTTC	CASSEGAWSHF
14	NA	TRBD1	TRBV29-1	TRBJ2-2	TGCAGCGTTGACCTGACAGGGAGAACCGGGGAGCTGTTTTTT	CSVDLTGRTGELFF
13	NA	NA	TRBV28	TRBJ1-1	TGTGCCACCCTCCGGACAGCGAACACTGAAGCTTTCTTT	CATLRTANTEAFF
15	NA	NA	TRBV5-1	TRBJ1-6	TGCGCCAGCAGCTTGGAACAGGGTGGAAATTCACCCCTCCACTTT	CASSLEQGGNSPLHF
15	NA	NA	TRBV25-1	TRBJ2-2	TGTGCCAGCAGTGCCCGGACAGTCCAGTCCGGGGAGCTGTTTTTT	CASSARTVQSGELFF
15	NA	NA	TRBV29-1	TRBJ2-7	TGCAGCGTTGAAGAAGGAAGGGGGAAGGCAAGCGAGCAGTACTTC	CSVEEGRGKASEQYF